The present entry profiles one TCR beta chain with its context. What it binds is unknown. Trimming removed 0 bases at V and 5 bases at J, with 5 bases between. Germline CDR1 and CDR2: DFQATT and SNEGSKA (reference sequence). This CDR3 is built from 11 residues. This sample stems from a study of beta chain features in type 1 diabetes. Study overall: All of the samples together had 95 million to 140 million sorted cells examined. General observations from the study: TCRB CDR3 length was moderately but significantly reduced in all four CD4+ subsets of Type 1 diabetes patients.

The investigators reverse transcribed all of the isolated RNA, so they sequenced expressed TCRB transcripts. Generated by immunoSEQ multiplex PCR, the TCRdb table keeps only in-frame clones and is missing some. The table includes about 160,000 clones, 10% detected once. Sequencing was performed on central memory CD4+ T cells from blood. This chain connects TRBV20-1 to TRBJ2-7; unclear D gene. This sequence originates from a man in his thirties or forties with type 1 diabetes. The CDR3 spells CSAREENEQYF. The DNA for the CDR3 is TGCAGTGCTAGAGAGGAGAACGAGCAGTACTTC.